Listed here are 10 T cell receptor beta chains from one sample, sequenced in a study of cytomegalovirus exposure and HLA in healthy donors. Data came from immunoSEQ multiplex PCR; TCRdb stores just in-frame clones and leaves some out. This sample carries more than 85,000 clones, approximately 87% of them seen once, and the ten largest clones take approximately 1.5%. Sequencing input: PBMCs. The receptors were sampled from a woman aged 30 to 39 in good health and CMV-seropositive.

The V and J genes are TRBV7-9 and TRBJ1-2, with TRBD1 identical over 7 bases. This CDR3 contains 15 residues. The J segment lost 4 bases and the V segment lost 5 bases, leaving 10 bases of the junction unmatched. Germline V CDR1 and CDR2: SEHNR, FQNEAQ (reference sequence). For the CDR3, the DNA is TGTGCCAGCAGCCTTTGGCCCGCAGGGGGCTATGGCTACACCTTC. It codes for CASSLWPAGGYGYTF. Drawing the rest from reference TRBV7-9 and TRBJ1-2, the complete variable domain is DTGVSQNPRHKITKRGQNVTFRCDPISEHNRLYWYRQTLGQGPEFLTYFQNEAQLEKSRLLSDRFSAERPKGSFSTLEIQRTEQGDSAMYLCASSLWPAGGYGYTFGSGTRLTVV.

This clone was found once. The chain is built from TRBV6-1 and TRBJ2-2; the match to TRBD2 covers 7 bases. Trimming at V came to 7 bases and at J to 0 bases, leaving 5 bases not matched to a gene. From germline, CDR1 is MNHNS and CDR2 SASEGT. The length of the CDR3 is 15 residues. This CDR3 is CASTASGPNTGELFF. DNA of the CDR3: TGTGCCAGCACCGCTAGCGGTCCGAACACCGGGGAGCTGTTTTTT.

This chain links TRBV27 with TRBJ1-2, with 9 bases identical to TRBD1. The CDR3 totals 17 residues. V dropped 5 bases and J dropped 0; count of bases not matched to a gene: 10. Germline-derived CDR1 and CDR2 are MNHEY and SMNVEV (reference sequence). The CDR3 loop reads CASSVRDRANTNYGYTF. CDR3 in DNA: TGTGCCAGCAGTGTCCGGGACAGGGCCAATACTAACTATGGCTACACCTTC.

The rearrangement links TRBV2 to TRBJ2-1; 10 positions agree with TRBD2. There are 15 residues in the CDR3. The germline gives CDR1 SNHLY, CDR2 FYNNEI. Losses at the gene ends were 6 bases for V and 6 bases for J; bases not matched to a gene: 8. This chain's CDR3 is CASSLRTSGSNEQFF. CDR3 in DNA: TGTGCCAGCAGCCTAAGGACTAGCGGAAGCAATGAGCAGTTCTTC.

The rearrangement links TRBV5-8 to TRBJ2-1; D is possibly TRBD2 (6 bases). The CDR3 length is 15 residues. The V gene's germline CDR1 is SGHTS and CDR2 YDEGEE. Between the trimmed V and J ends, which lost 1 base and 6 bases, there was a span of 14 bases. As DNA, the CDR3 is TGTGCCAGCAGCTTGATCAGCGGGTATGGCAATGAGCAGTTCTTC. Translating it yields CASSLISGYGNEQFF.

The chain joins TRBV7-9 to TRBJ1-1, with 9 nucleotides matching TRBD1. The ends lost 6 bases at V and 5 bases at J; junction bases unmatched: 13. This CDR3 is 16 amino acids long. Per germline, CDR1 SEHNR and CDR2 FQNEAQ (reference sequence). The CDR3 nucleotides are TGTGCCAGCAGTCTCACAGGGGGCAGCCGGGGGACTGAAGCTTTCTTT. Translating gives CASSLTGGSRGTEAFF.

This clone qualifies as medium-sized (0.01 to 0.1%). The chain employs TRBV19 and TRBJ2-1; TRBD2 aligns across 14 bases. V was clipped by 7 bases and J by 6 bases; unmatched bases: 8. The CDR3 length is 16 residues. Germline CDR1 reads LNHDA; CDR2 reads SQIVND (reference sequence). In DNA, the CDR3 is TGTGCCAGTACCTCCCTGACTAGCGGGAGGGTCAATGAGCAGTTCTTC. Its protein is CASTSLTSGRVNEQFF.

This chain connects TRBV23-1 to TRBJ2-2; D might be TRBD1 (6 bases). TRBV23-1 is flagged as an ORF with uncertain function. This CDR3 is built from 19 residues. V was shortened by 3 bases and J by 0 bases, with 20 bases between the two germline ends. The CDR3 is CASSQGAMRAGSNTGELFF. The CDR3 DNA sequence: TGCGCCAGCAGTCAGGGGGCTATGCGGGCGGGCTCGAACACCGGGGAGCTGTTTTTT.

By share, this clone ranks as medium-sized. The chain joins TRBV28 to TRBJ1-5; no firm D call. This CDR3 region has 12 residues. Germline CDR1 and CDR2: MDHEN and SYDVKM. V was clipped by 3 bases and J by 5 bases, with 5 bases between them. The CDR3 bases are TGTGCCAGCAGTTTTGAGGATCAGCCCCAGCATTTT. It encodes CASSFEDQPQHF. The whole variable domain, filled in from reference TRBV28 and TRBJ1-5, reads DVKVTQSSRYLVKRTGEKVFLECVQDMDHENMFWYRQDPGLGLRLIYFSYDVKMKEKGDIPEGYSVSREKKERFSLILESASTNQTSMYLCASSFEDQPQHFGDGTRLSIL.

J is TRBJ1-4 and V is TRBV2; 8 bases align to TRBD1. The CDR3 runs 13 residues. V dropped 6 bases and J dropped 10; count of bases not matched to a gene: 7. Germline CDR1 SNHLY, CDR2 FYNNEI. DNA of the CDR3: TGTGCCAGCAGCGGGACAGGAAAGGGAAAACTGTTTTTT. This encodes CASSGTGKGKLFF.